This entry describes one T cell receptor (beta chain). Its matching antigen is unknown. The sample originates from a study of cytomegalovirus exposure and HLA in healthy donors. Whole-study findings and limits: It was assumed in the presence/absence analyses that sequencing depth was roughly uniform across donors.

Vbeta (60) and Jbeta (13) primers were used in the PCR. Measured with immunoSEQ multiplex PCR; TCRdb has only the in-frame clones, and not every one. The sample records roughly 150,000 clones, roughly 87% being singletons. The clonotype was recovered from a man under 40 in good health and CMV-seropositive. Material for sequencing was PBMCs.

The CDR3 DNA reads TGTGCCAGCAGTCTGGTTCAAGGGGGCTACTACGAGCAGTACTTC. Amino acids: CASSLVQGGYYEQYF. J is TRBJ2-7 and V is TRBV28, with TRBD1 identical over 7 bases. Germline trimming cut 5 bases from V and 3 bases from J; bases unmatched to any gene: 10. Germline V gene data show CDR1 as MDHEN and CDR2 as SYDVKM. The CDR3 is 15 amino acids.